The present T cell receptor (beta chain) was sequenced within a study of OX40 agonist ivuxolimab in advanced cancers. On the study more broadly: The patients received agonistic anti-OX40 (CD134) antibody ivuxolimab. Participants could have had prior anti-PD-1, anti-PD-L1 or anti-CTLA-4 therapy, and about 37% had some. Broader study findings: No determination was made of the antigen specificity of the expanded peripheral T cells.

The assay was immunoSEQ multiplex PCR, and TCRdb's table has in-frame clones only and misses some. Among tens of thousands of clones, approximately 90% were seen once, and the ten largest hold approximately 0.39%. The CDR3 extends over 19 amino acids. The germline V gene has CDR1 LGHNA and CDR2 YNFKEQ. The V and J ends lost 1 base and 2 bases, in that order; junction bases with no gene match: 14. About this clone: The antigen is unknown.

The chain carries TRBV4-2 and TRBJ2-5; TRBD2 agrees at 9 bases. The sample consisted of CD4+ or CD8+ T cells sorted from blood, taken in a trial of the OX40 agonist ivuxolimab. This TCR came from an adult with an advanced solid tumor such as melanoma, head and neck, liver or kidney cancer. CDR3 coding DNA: TGTGCCAGCAGCCAAGCTTCTTCCGAAGCGGGGGGCCGACAAGAGACCCAGTACTTC. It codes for CASSQASSEAGGRQETQYF.